A selection of T cell receptor beta chains follows, all from one sample in a study of cytomegalovirus exposure and HLA in healthy donors. Clones were read by immunoSEQ multiplex PCR, and TCRdb kept only the in-frame ones, dropping some. The data contain about 140,000 clones, 88% of them singletons. Sequencing input: PBMCs. Receptor source: a woman between 18 and 29 years old in good health and CMV-seropositive. Each CDR3 is given with its conserved first and last residue. D genes are given only for firm matches.

>TRBV4-1|TRBD2
CASSQLSGGANEQFF
>TRBV11-2|TRBD2
CASGPVAGGVETQYF
>TRBV7-9|TRBD1
CASSPRQGGTEAFF
>TRBV7-2|NA
CASSYTGNSYEQYF
>TRBV10-3|TRBD2
CAISEMAGAGDEQYF
>TRBV27|TRBD1
CASRTTGGDETQYF
>TRBV9|TRBD1
CASSVVDRSPYNEQFF
>TRBV2|TRBD1
CASSAGQQIPLHF
>TRBV10-3|TRBD1
CAISESLGQGSGDEQFF
>TRBV13|TRBD2
CASSPGRREGNEQFF
>TRBV13|NA
CASSLDGYGTHRDEQYF
>TRBV5-1|TRBD2
CASSQGLAGGLSYNEQFF
>TRBV10-3|TRBD2
CAIKADGGGTDTQYF
>TRBV4-2|TRBD1
CASSQDFRQGFGYTF
>TRBV2|NA
CASMAGPYQPQHF
>TRBV4-2|TRBD2
CASSPTSGRYNEQFF
>TRBV7-2|NA
CASSPDSLLNEKLFF